This passage covers 32 T cell receptor beta chains from one sample sequenced in a study of blood T cell repertoires in COVID-19. The assay was immunoSEQ multiplex PCR, and TCRdb's table has in-frame clones only and misses some. The repertoire holds a few hundred thousand clones, with roughly 80% as singletons. Sequenced material: peripheral blood. These receptors all stem from a human donor in a cohort sampled during active COVID-19.

The J gene is TRBJ2-7, the V gene TRBV6-5, with 10 bases matching TRBD1. J was trimmed by 5 bases and V by 0 bases; bases with no gene match: 4. Per germline, CDR1 MNHEY and CDR2 SVGAGI. The CDR3 consists of 15 residues. The CDR3 protein is CASSYSGTGVNEQYF. In nucleotides, the CDR3 is TGTGCCAGCAGTTACTCCGGGACAGGGGTAAACGAGCAGTACTTC.

This clone turned up a few times. The chain has TRBV6-4 and TRBJ1-6, with 7 bases that match TRBD1. Germline lookup yields CDR1 MRHNA and CDR2 SNTAGT. The CDR3 covers 13 residues. V was clipped by 2 bases and J by 8 bases; unmatched bases: 0. CDR3: CASSDRGHSPLHF. In nucleotides, the CDR3 is TGTGCCAGCAGTGACAGGGGGCATTCACCCCTCCACTTT.

The chain combines TRBV7-9 with TRBJ2-1; possible D gene TRBD2, 6 bases. Germline CDR1 and CDR2: SEHNR and FQNEAQ (reference sequence). Trimming removed 0 bases at V and 6 bases at J, with 12 bases between. The CDR3 sequence is 15 residues long. The chain's CDR3 is CASSLAWTNPNEQFF. CDR3 sequence (DNA): TGTGCCAGCAGCTTAGCTTGGACTAACCCCAATGAGCAGTTCTTC. The full variable domain, in which reference TRBV7-9 and TRBJ2-1 provide the parts outside the CDR3, is DTGVSQNPRHKITKRGQNVTFRCDPISEHNRLYWYRQTLGQGPEFLTYFQNEAQLEKSRLLSDRFSAERPKGSFSTLEIQRTEQGDSAMYLCASSLAWTNPNEQFFGPGTRLTVL.

The chain uses TRBV18 and TRBJ1-1; D gene uncertain. The germline V gene encodes CDR1 KGHSH and CDR2 LQKENI. The CDR3 length is 13 residues. V lost 2 bases and J lost 4, with 8 bases in between. CDR3 DNA sequence: TGTGCCAGCTCACCATTAATGAGCACTGAAGCTTTCTTT. It translates to CASSPLMSTEAFF.

The sample holds a few counts of this clone. The CDR3 nucleotides are TGTGCCAGCAGCTTAATCCTGGACAGGAGAGGCGCTGAAGCTTTCTTT. This sequence encodes CASSLILDRRGAEAFF. The V call is TRBV7-2, the J call TRBJ1-1; 7 nucleotides agree with TRBD1. CDR1 is SGHTA and CDR2 is FQGNSA in the germline V gene. V was clipped by 2 bases and J by 6 bases; unmatched bases: 12. CDR3 length: 16 amino acids.

The chain is built from TRBV4-2 and TRBJ2-1; TRBD1 matches at 10 bases. CDR1 and CDR2 from the germline V gene are LGHNA and YNFKEQ. V gave up 0 bases and J gave up 8 bases; unmatched junction bases: 4. The CDR3 is made up of 15 amino acids. In DNA, the CDR3 is TGTGCCAGCAGCCAAGAGGACAGGGGGATCGATGAGCAGTTCTTC. It codes for CASSQEDRGIDEQFF.

This clone was seen once. The chain combines TRBV6-2 or TRBV6-3 with TRBJ2-5, with 11 bases lining up with TRBD2. The CDR3 has 15 amino acids. V dropped 6 bases and J dropped 4; count of bases not matched to a gene: 7. Germline values: CDR1 MNHEY, CDR2 SVGEGT. Here the CDR3 reads CASSLTSGKPETQYF. In nucleotides, the CDR3 is TGTGCCAGCAGCCTGACTAGCGGGAAGCCAGAGACCCAGTACTTC.

The genes are TRBV4-1 and TRBJ1-2, with TRBD1 matching 9 bases. V was pared by 3 bases and J by 6 bases, with 8 bases of the junction left unmatched. The CDR3 length is 15 residues. In germline, CDR1 is MGHRA, CDR2 YSYEKL. CDR3 DNA: TGCGCCAGCAGCCAGGTGGGACAGGGACTGGATGGCTACACCTTC. It translates to CASSQVGQGLDGYTF.

The chain combines TRBV28 with TRBJ2-7, with 12 positions matching TRBD2. After removal of 2 bases from V and 7 bases from J, the junction contained 3 bases not matched to a gene. CDR1 MDHEN and CDR2 SYDVKM come from the germline V gene. This CDR3 is 14 amino acids long. The CDR3 nucleotides read TGTGCCAGCAGTTTACCCGGACTAGCGGGGGAGCAGTACTTC. This translates into CASSLPGLAGEQYF.

J is TRBJ2-5 and V is TRBV7-2; 13 positions agree with TRBD2. J lost 6 bases, V lost 2 bases, and 12 bases had no gene match. This CDR3 contains 18 residues. CDR1 is SGHTA and CDR2 is FQGNSA in the germline V gene. For the CDR3, the DNA is TGTGCCAGCAGCTTATTACTAGCGGGAGGGCCGGGCCGACAGACCCAGTACTTC. It codes for CASSLLLAGGPGRQTQYF. Full variable domain (missing parts from reference TRBV7-2 and TRBJ2-5): GAGVSQSPSNKVTEKGKDVELRCDPISGHTALYWYRQSLGQGLEFLIYFQGNSAPDKSGLPSDRFSAERTGGSVSTLTIQRTQQEDSAVYLCASSLLLAGGPGRQTQYFGPGTRLLVL.

The chain has TRBV15 and TRBJ1-4, with D hard to call. CDR3 length: 18 residues. The V gene lost 2 bases and the J gene lost 0 bases, with 16 bases spanning the gap. The germline V gene has CDR1 LNHNV and CDR2 YYDKDF (reference sequence). This CDR3 is CATSRPTLLHATNEKLFF. In DNA, the CDR3 is TGTGCCACCAGCAGACCGACACTGCTCCACGCAACTAATGAAAAACTGTTTTTT. The variable domain in full, with the rest retrieved from reference TRBV15 and TRBJ1-4, is DAMVIQNPRYQVTQFGKPVTLSCSQTLNHNVMYWYQQKSSQAPKLLFHYYDKDFNNEADTPDNFQSRRPNTSFCFLDIRSPGLGDTAMYLCATSRPTLLHATNEKLFFGSGTQLSVL.

This chain uses TRBV28 with TRBJ2-1, with 11 bases aligning to TRBD2. The CDR3 extends over 17 amino acids. The V gene end was trimmed by 6 bases and the J gene end by 4 bases; junction bases not matched to a gene: 11. CDR1 is MDHEN and CDR2 is SYDVKM in the germline V gene. DNA for the CDR3: TGTGCCAGCAGCCTCAACCCCACTAGCGGGAGATACAATGAGCAGTTCTTC. This gives the protein CASSLNPTSGRYNEQFF.

The CDR3 region is CASTLGGEKLFF. In nucleotides, the CDR3 is TGTGCCAGCACCCTAGGCGGTGAAAAACTGTTTTTT. The rearrangement joins TRBV21-1 to TRBJ1-4. TRBV21-1 is reported as a pseudogene. This CDR3 is built from 12 residues.

The V call is TRBV19, the J call TRBJ2-7; D ambiguous. This CDR3 has 16 amino acids. Trimming took 4 bases from V and 4 from J, leaving 20 bases between them. Germline V lookup: CDR1 LNHDA, CDR2 SQIVND (reference sequence). The CDR3 loop is CASSTRNSRVGYEQYF. CDR3 sequence (DNA): TGTGCCAGTAGTACCCGTAATAGCCGAGTCGGATACGAGCAGTACTTC.

V and J are TRBV7-2 and TRBJ1-2; 7 nucleotides align to TRBD1. The CDR3 is made up of 13 amino acids. In germline, CDR1 is SGHTA, CDR2 FQGNSA. The V segment lost 1 base and the J segment 8 bases; nucleotides outside the gene matches: 4. In DNA form, the CDR3 reads TGTGCCAGCAGCTTAGTTCTACAGGGGGGCTACACCTTC. It translates to CASSLVLQGGYTF.

CDR3 nucleotides: TGTGCCAGCGCCCCCCGACTACCCAGTAGGCCAGATACGCAGTATTTT. This gives the protein CASAPRLPSRPDTQYF. The chain combines TRBV6-4 with TRBJ2-3; maybe TRBD2 (5 bases). Germline V gene lookup returns CDR1 MRHNA and CDR2 SNTAGT. Deletions cut 8 bases from V and 4 bases from J, with 22 bases between. CDR3 length: 16 amino acids.

This clone is deemed medium-sized. CDR3 region: CASSFRTSEDEQYF. The CDR3 DNA is TGTGCCAGCAGTTTCCGGACTAGCGAGGACGAGCAGTACTTC. V usage is TRBV27 and J usage is TRBJ2-7, with 9 positions matching TRBD2. The germline V gene encodes CDR1 MNHEY and CDR2 SMNVEV (reference sequence). The CDR3 covers 14 residues. Trimming at V came to 3 bases and at J to 5 bases, leaving 5 bases not matched to a gene.

The chain employs TRBV27 and TRBJ1-2; 7 positions agree with TRBD1. Per the germline V gene, CDR1 is MNHEY and CDR2 is SMNVEV (reference sequence). This CDR3 contains 14 residues. After removal of 5 bases from V and 4 bases from J, the junction contained 7 bases not matched to a gene. The CDR3 coding sequence is TGTGCCAGCAGTCTGGACAGGAGGGCCTATGGCTACACCTTC. Encoded protein: CASSLDRRAYGYTF.

This clone appeared a single time. The rearrangement joins TRBV6-5 to TRBJ1-1; D unresolved. CDR3 length: 14 amino acids. Germline loops: CDR1 MNHEY, CDR2 SVGAGI. V gave up 6 bases and J gave up 1 base, with 12 bases separating them. For the CDR3, the DNA is TGTGCCAGCAGCCACTGGGAGAGGAACACTGAAGCTTTCTTT. It codes for CASSHWERNTEAFF.

There are a few counts of this clone. V and J are TRBV28 and TRBJ1-1, with 7 bases matching TRBD1. The germline V gene has CDR1 MDHEN and CDR2 SYDVKM. The CDR3 contains 15 residues. J gave up 4 bases and V 4 bases, and 9 bases lay outside the gene matches. The DNA of the CDR3 is TGTGCCAGCAGTTCCCATAGACAGGGAGCCACTGAAGCTTTCTTT. Translated: CASSSHRQGATEAFF.

This clone was counted between two and nine times. The chain links TRBV7-3 to TRBJ2-7; TRBD2 matches at 10 bases. Trimming removed 5 bases from V and 6 bases from J; junction bases left unmatched: 4. Germline CDR1 SGHTA, CDR2 FQGTGA. The CDR3 consists of 13 residues. CDR3 coding DNA: TGTGCCAGCAGCCTCCTAGCGGGAGCCGAGCAGTACTTC. It specifies CASSLLAGAEQYF.

J is TRBJ2-5 and V is TRBV7-2, with TRBD1 matching 11 bases. J gave up 5 bases and V 5 bases, and 10 bases lay outside the gene matches. The CDR3 loop spans 16 amino acids. Germline CDR1 is SGHTA and CDR2 is FQGNSA. As DNA, the CDR3 is TGTGCCAGCAGCCGCCTAGCGGGGACAGGGGGGGAGACCCAGTACTTC. Encoded protein: CASSRLAGTGGETQYF.

The chain carries TRBV9 and TRBJ2-3; 16 bases match TRBD2. Germline V gene lookup returns CDR1 SGDLS and CDR2 YYNGEE. This CDR3 spans 19 amino acids. J gave up 5 bases and V 0 bases, and 9 bases lay outside the gene matches. The CDR3 nucleotides are TGTGCCAGCAGCGTAGATGGGACTAGCGGGAGGGCCGGGGGAGATACGCAGTATTTT. This encodes CASSVDGTSGRAGGDTQYF.

The genes are TRBV11-3 and TRBJ2-7; a possible D gene is TRBD1 (5 bases). The V end lost 2 bases, the J end lost 0 bases, and 8 bases lay between the germline ends. Germline CDR1 and CDR2: SGHNT and YENEEA. This CDR3 has 14 amino acids. CDR3 DNA sequence: TGTGCCAGCAGCTTATACCAGGGCTCCTACGAGCAGTACTTC. Translating it yields CASSLYQGSYEQYF.

J is TRBJ1-5 and V is TRBV28, with D unresolved. The V gene lost 5 bases and the J gene lost 0 bases, with 14 bases spanning the gap. Germline lookup yields CDR1 MDHEN and CDR2 SYDVKM. The CDR3 consists of 16 residues. Here the CDR3 reads CASSQTRVRSNQPQHF. The CDR3 region has the DNA TGTGCCAGCAGTCAAACCCGGGTCCGTAGCAATCAGCCCCAGCATTTT.

V and J are TRBV4-3 and TRBJ1-1, with D uncertain. With 0 bases removed from V and 3 bases from J, the gap between germline ends came to 14 bases. The CDR3 is 16 residues long. The germline V gene encodes CDR1 LGHNA and CDR2 YSLEER. CDR3 loop: CASSQDLAGTDTEAFF. CDR3 in DNA: TGCGCCAGCAGCCAAGATCTCGCGGGCACTGACACTGAAGCTTTCTTT.

V usage is TRBV9 and J usage is TRBJ2-7; 10 bases fit TRBD2. V was clipped by 0 bases and J by 0 bases; unmatched bases: 3. There are 16 residues in the CDR3. Germline V lookup: CDR1 SGDLS, CDR2 YYNGEE. In DNA, the CDR3 is TGTGCCAGCAGCGTAGCGTCTAGCGGGAGCTCCTACGAGCAGTACTTC. It yields the protein CASSVASSGSSYEQYF.

J is TRBJ2-7 and V is TRBV20-1; weak D call: TRBD2 (6 bases). CDR1 is DFQATT, CDR2 SNEGSKA, per germline (reference sequence). CDR3 length: 11 residues. Trimming took 8 bases from V and 0 from J, leaving 8 bases between them. DNA of the CDR3: TGCAGTTTGGGACTCTCCTACGAGCAGTACTTC. Its protein is CSLGLSYEQYF.

This clone was recorded a few times. The gene calls are TRBV9 and TRBJ2-7; 11 nucleotides match TRBD1. CDR3 length equals 15 residues. CDR1 is SGDLS, CDR2 YYNGEE, per germline. V lost 4 bases to trimming and J lost 7 bases; unmatched junction nucleotides: 10. CDR3 in DNA: TGTGCCAGCAGCCCGCGGACAGGGGGCGATGGGGAGCAGTACTTC. It specifies CASSPRTGGDGEQYF.

The V gene is TRBV5-1, the J gene TRBJ2-5; 13 nucleotides match TRBD2. J lost 5 bases, V lost 0 bases, and 7 bases had no gene match. CDR3 size: 17 residues. From germline, CDR1 is SGHRS and CDR2 YFSETQ. The CDR3 coding sequence is TGCGCCAGCAGCTTGGGGACTAGCGGGAGAGGTAGGGAGACCCAGTACTTC. It specifies CASSLGTSGRGRETQYF.

This rearrangement joins TRBV5-4 to TRBJ2-7, with D unresolved. The CDR3 is made up of 15 amino acids. V was shortened by 4 bases and J by 5 bases, with 19 bases between the two germline ends. Germline loops: CDR1 SGHNT, CDR2 YYREEE (reference sequence). CDR3 bases: TGTGCCAGCAGCCTCCATTCGGGTAGAAGCGACGAGCAGTACTTC. It is translated as CASSLHSGRSDEQYF.

The chain recombines TRBV6-2 or TRBV6-3 with TRBJ1-1; D might be TRBD1 (5 bases). Germline V gene lookup returns CDR1 MNHEY and CDR2 SVGEGT. Trimming cost V 2 bases and J 6 bases, with 10 bases left between them. The length of the CDR3 is 13 residues. The CDR3 DNA sequence: TGTGCCAGCAGTTACGACAGCCTTTCTGAAGCTTTCTTT. Amino acid sequence: CASSYDSLSEAFF.